Presented here are 4 T cell receptor beta chains from one specimen sequenced in a study of blood T cell repertoires in COVID-19. The table came from immunoSEQ multiplex PCR; TCRdb's copy has only in-frame clones and leaves some out. The table includes about 250,000 clones, 85% detected once. Sequencing was performed on peripheral blood. Source of these receptors: a man in his fifties or sixties with COVID-19, enrolled during active disease.

The rearrangement links TRBV6-6 to TRBJ1-5, with 8 bases that match TRBD1. Germline V gene sequence: CDR1 MNHNY, CDR2 SVGAGI (reference sequence). The CDR3 consists of 16 residues. The V gene end was trimmed by 4 bases and the J gene end by 2 bases; junction bases not matched to a gene: 7. The CDR3 region is CASSSADRVGNQPQHF. CDR3 DNA: TGTGCCAGCAGTTCCGCGGACAGGGTCGGCAATCAGCCCCAGCATTTT.

As DNA, the CDR3 is TGCGCCAGCAGCCAAGAGAGCAGACATAACTATGGCTACACCTTC. Residues: CASSQESRHNYGYTF. J is TRBJ1-2 and V is TRBV4-3; D is unresolved. The CDR3 totals 15 residues. Germline V gene data show CDR1 as LGHNA and CDR2 as YSLEER. V shed 0 bases and J shed 1 base, with 9 bases lying between them.

The rearrangement joins TRBV11-3 to TRBJ2-1; 8 nucleotides agree with TRBD1. The CDR3 sequence is 13 residues long. After removal of 2 bases from V and 8 bases from J, the junction contained 2 bases not matched to a gene. From germline, CDR1 is SGHNT and CDR2 YENEEA. DNA of the CDR3: TGTGCCAGCAGCTTAATGGACAGGGATGAGCAGTTCTTC. Its translation is CASSLMDRDEQFF.

The CDR3 is CASSLSGRNAQPQHF. DNA for the CDR3: TGCGCCAGCAGCTTGTCAGGGAGGAATGCGCAGCCCCAGCATTTT. The chain links TRBV5-1 to TRBJ1-5; perhaps TRBD1 as D (5 bases). V was clipped by 1 base and J by 7 bases, with 15 bases between them. This CDR3 is built from 15 residues. Germline V gene data show CDR1 as SGHRS and CDR2 as YFSETQ.